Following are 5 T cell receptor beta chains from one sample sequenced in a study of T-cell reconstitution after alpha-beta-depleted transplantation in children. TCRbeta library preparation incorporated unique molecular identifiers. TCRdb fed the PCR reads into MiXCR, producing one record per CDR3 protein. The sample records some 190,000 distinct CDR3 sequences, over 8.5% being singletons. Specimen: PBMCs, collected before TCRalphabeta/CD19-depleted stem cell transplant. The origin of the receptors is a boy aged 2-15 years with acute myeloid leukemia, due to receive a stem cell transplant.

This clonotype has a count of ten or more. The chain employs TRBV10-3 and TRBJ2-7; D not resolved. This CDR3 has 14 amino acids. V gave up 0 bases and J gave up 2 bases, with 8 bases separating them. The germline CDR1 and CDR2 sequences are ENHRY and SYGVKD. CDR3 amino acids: CAISESWQTYEQYV. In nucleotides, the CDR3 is TGTGCCATCAGTGAGTCATGGCAGACCTACGAGCAGTACGTC.

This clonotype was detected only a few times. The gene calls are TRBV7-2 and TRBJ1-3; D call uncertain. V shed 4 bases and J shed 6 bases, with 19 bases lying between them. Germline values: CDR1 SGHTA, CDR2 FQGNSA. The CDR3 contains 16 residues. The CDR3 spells CASSYQKIKTLNTIYF. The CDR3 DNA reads TGTGCCAGCAGCTACCAGAAAATCAAAACCCTAAACACCATATATTTT. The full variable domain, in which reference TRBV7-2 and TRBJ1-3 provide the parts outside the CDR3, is GAGVSQSPSNKVTEKGKDVELRCDPISGHTALYWYRQSLGQGLEFLIYFQGNSAPDKSGLPSDRFSAERTGGSVSTLTIQRTQQEDSAVYLCASSYQKIKTLNTIYFGEGSWLTVV.

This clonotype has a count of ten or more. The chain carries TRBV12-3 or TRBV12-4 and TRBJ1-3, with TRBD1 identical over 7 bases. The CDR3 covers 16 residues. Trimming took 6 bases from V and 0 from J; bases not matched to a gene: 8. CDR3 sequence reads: CASRHATGTSGNTIYF. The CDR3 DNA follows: TGTGCCAGCAGACACGCGACAGGGACCTCTGGAAACACCATATATTTT.

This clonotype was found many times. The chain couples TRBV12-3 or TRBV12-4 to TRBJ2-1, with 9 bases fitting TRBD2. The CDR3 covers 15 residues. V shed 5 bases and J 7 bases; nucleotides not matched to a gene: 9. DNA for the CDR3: TGTGCCAGCAGTCCCGGGGGCGGGGGGGCTAATGAGCAGTTCTTC. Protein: CASSPGGGGANEQFF.

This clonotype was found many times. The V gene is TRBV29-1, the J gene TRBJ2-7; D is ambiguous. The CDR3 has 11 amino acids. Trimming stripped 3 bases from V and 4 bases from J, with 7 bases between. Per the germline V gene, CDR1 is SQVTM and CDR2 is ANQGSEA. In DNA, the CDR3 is TGCAGCGTTGACACGGAATACGAGCAGTACTTC. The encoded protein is CSVDTEYEQYF.